The following is a T cell receptor (beta chain) sequence with its context. As yet, its antigen is unknown. These donors counted as nominally healthy when sampled, but unrecorded immune exposures were likely. Trimming left V 0 bases short and J 4 bases short, with 4 bases between. CDR3 size: 14 residues. Germline-derived CDR1 and CDR2 are MGHDK and SYGVNS. The PCR contained 60 Vbeta and 13 Jbeta primers. As originally analysed: Later, an analysis found 80 million or so unique TCR beta chains, and roughly 10 million of these were shared. Repertoires were generated with immunoSEQ multiplex PCR, while TCRdb's copy carries only in-frame clones and drops some. For V, J and clone size, that table is used; D and trimming come from the DNA. This sample has some 200,000 clones, with approximately 80% found just once. The source of the sample is a study of cytomegalovirus exposure and HLA in healthy donors. At the level of the study: Findings of an earlier analysis included 117 million unique TCR beta sequences from roughly 190 million T cells.

Whole-study findings and limits: A later analysis found TCR association rates differed by HLA locus, highest for DRB1 and lowest for HLA-C.

The TCR sequence derives from a woman between 45 and 65 years old in good health and CMV-seropositive. The chain couples TRBV25-1 to TRBJ1-6; no clear D. Material: PBMCs. The CDR3 DNA follows: TGTGCCAGCAGTGAATACGGGTATAATTCACCCCTCCACTTT. It translates to CASSEYGYNSPLHF.